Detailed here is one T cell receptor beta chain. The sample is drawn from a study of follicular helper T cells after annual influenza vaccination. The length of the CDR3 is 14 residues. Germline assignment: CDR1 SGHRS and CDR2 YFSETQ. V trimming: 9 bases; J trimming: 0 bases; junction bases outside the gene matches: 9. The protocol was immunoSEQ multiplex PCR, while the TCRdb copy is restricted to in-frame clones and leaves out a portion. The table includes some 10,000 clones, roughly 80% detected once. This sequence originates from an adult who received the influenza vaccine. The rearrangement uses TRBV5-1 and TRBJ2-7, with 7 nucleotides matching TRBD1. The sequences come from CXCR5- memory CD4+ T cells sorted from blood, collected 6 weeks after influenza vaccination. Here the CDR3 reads CANGERDSSYEQYF. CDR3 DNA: TGCGCCAACGGGGAACGGGACAGCTCCTACGAGCAGTACTTC.